This paragraph covers one T cell receptor beta chain sequence. Its antigen is not known. The sample originates from a study of T-cell memory formation after mild COVID-19. TCRdb ran MiXCR on the 5' RACE reads and lists one entry per CDR3 protein. Among 350,000 or so distinct CDR3 sequences listed, roughly 20% were seen once. Overall study findings and caveats: Memory cells collected pre-infection included some clones that later responded, suggesting cross-reactive memory joined. Whereas later expanders leaned CD4+, clones contracting day 15 to 85 showed a balanced CD4/CD8 makeup. Specificity for SARS-CoV-2 was not confirmed among the second-wave clones peaking on day 37.

This receptor was obtained from an adult woman who had mild COVID-19 (a few samples of this study predate the infection). Cell type and time point are not known. Sequencing was done on a sample of PBMCs or a T cell subset sorted from them (not recorded which).

The DNA of the CDR3 is TGTGCCAGCAGCCAAGATCCACACGGGGGTGGTGGGAATGAGCAGTTCTTC. Translating gives CASSQDPHGGGGNEQFF. This chain joins TRBV4-2 and TRBJ2-1, with D maybe TRBD2 (6 bases). Trimming removed 0 bases at V and 7 bases at J, with 19 bases between. This CDR3 is built from 17 residues. The germline V gene encodes CDR1 LGHNA and CDR2 YNFKEQ.